The clone carrying this T cell receptor (beta chain) turned up a few times. Trimming at V came to 5 bases and at J to 3 bases, leaving 0 bases not matched to a gene. The CDR3 runs to 11 residues. Per the germline V gene, CDR1 is DFQATT and CDR2 is SNEGSKA (reference sequence). This entry is derived from a study of blood T cells in healthy people across ages. Using a J-beta primer mix together with a sample-barcoded 5' primer, a second PCR was run for roughly 7 to 12 cycles. TCRdb independently ran MiXCR on the 5' RACE reads; one entry per CDR3 protein. The data hold about 1.4 million distinct CDR3 sequences, with 59% observed a single time.

V usage is TRBV20-1 and J usage is TRBJ1-2, with 7 bases identical to TRBD1. The specimen sequenced was blood. This clonotype was obtained from a young man in good health. CDR3 in amino acids: CSAGTDYGYTF. The CDR3 DNA sequence: TGCAGTGCTGGGACAGACTATGGCTACACCTTC.